This T cell receptor beta chain was found in a study of T cells in Graves' hyperthyroidism and ophthalmopathy. Study-wide results and caveats: Prediction of ophthalmopathy progression came a median about 6 months pre-onset. Appearing also in blood were most of the thyroid clonotypes expanded above 0.001.

The hyperthyroidism was newly diagnosed and had lasted under 2 months; the patients were aged 18 to 65. Together with thyroid ultrasound, orbital computed tomography, serum thyroxine and TRAb, clinical symptoms were used for diagnoses. RNA transcripts served as the template for amplifying TCR beta CDR3 regions. Carried out on the TCR CDR3, a first-round RT-PCR used the HTBI primer set. TCRdb passed the multiplex PCR reads through MiXCR, listing each CDR3 protein once. The table shows 500,000 to 600,000 distinct CDR3 sequences, with 46% occurring only once. Ten or more counts support this clonotype. Its target is unknown. Trimming left V 5 bases short and J 0 bases short, with 17 bases between. Germline-derived CDR1 and CDR2 are SGHVS and FNYEAQ. CDR3 length: 17 residues.

The sequence was collected from a woman aged 18-29 years with Graves' hyperthyroidism. The sample taken for sequencing was peripheral blood or thyroid tissue (not recorded which). The chain has TRBV7-6 and TRBJ1-3; TRBD1 is a possible D gene (6 bases). The CDR3: CASSDRQVSLSGNTIYF. CDR3 bases: TGTGCCAGCAGCGACCGACAGGTCTCCCTCTCTGGAAACACCATATATTTT.